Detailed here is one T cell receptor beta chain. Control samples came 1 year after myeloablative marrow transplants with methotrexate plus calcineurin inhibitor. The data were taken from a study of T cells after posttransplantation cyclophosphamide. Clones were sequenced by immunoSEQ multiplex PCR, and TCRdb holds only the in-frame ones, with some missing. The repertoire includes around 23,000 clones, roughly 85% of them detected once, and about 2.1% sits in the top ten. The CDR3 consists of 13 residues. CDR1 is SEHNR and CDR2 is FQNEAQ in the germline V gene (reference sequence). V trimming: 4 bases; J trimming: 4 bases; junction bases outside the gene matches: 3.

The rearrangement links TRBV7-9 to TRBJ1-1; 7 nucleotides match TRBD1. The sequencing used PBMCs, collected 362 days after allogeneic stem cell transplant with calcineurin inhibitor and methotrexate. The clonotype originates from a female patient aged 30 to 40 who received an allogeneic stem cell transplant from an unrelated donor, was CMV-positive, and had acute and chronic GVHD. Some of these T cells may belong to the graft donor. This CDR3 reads CASSSGTVTEAFF. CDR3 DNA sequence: TGTGCCAGCAGCTCCGGGACAGTCACTGAAGCTTTCTTT.